These 20 T cell receptor beta chains originate from one sample sequenced in a study of T cells in Graves' hyperthyroidism and ophthalmopathy. Regions amplified from RNA transcripts were the TCR beta CDR3 regions. HTBI primers drove first-round RT-PCR of the TCR CDR3. Each CDR3 protein gets one entry after TCRdb re-called the multiplex PCR reads with MiXCR. The data contain 470,000 or so distinct CDR3 sequences, about 20% of them singletons. Sequencing was carried out using blood. The receptor source for this set is a man younger than 35 with Graves' hyperthyroidism.

This clonotype was observed many times. The chain recombines TRBV7-9 with TRBJ1-2; D is ambiguous. The CDR3 has 14 residues. V lost 1 base and J lost 8, with 14 bases in between. In germline, CDR1 is SEHNR, CDR2 FQNEAQ (reference sequence). CDR3 DNA sequence: TGTGCCAGCAGCTTAGACGCAGAGCATGGGGGCTACACCTTC. This translates into CASSLDAEHGGYTF.

This chain connects TRBV20-1 to TRBJ2-7; D possibly uses TRBD1 or TRBD2 (5 bases each). V shed 3 bases and J shed 6 bases, with 9 bases lying between them. CDR1 is DFQATT and CDR2 is SNEGSKA in the germline V gene (reference sequence). The CDR3 covers 11 residues. CDR3 amino acids: CSASWGFEQYF. The DNA of the CDR3 is TGCAGTGCTAGCTGGGGGTTCGAGCAGTACTTC.

The chain combines TRBV12-3 or TRBV12-4 with TRBJ2-5; TRBD2 agrees at 9 bases. This CDR3 comprises 16 residues. The trim removed 1 base at V and 4 bases at J, leaving 7 bases unmatched. DNA for the CDR3: TGTGCCAGCAGTTTAGGGGCGGGAGGGCCGCCAGAGACCCAGTACTTC. As protein: CASSLGAGGPPETQYF.

This clonotype has a handful of counts. This chain uses TRBV6-2 or TRBV6-3 with TRBJ1-1, with 7 bases fitting TRBD1. CDR3 size: 13 residues. CDR1 and CDR2 from the germline V gene are MNHEY and SVGEGT. After removal of 2 bases from V and 7 bases from J, the junction contained 4 bases not matched to a gene. CDR3 amino acids: CASSYTTGVEAFF. For the CDR3, the DNA is TGTGCCAGCAGTTACACTACAGGGGTTGAAGCTTTCTTT.

At least ten counts were recorded for this clonotype. J is TRBJ1-1 and V is TRBV19; no definite D call. There are 8 residues in the CDR3. Germline values: CDR1 LNHDA, CDR2 SQIVND (reference sequence). Trimming shortened V by 10 bases and J by 6 bases, and 3 bases separated the two germline ends. DNA of the CDR3: TGTGCCACGTCTGAAGCTTTCTTT. It specifies CATSEAFF.

The chain is built from TRBV29-1 and TRBJ1-3; unclear D gene. V was trimmed by 4 bases and J by 1 base, leaving 5 bases between them. Germline V gives CDR1 SQVTM, CDR2 ANQGSEA. The CDR3 has 12 amino acids. The CDR3 here is CSVVISGNTIYF. CDR3 in DNA: TGCAGCGTTGTGATTTCTGGAAACACCATATATTTT.

This clonotype was seen ten or more times. V is TRBV9 and J is TRBJ1-3; D uncertain. Trimming stripped 0 bases from V and 1 base from J, with 14 bases between. CDR1 and CDR2 (germline): SGDLS, YYNGEE. CDR3 length: 17 residues. The chain's CDR3 is CASSVEAQPPSGNTIYF. The DNA of the CDR3 is TGTGCCAGCAGCGTAGAAGCGCAGCCTCCTTCTGGAAACACCATATATTTT. Drawing the rest from reference TRBV9 and TRBJ1-3, the complete variable domain is DSGVTQTPKHLITATGQRVTLRCSPRSGDLSVYWYQQSLDQGLQFLIQYYNGEERAKGNILERFSAQQFPDLHSELNLSSLELGDSALYFCASSVEAQPPSGNTIYFGEGSWLTVV.

This rearrangement joins TRBV20-1 to TRBJ2-5; tentative D call: TRBD2 (7 bases). Germline V lookup: CDR1 DFQATT, CDR2 SNEGSKA (reference sequence). The CDR3 is 18 residues long. The V gene lost 6 bases and the J gene lost 5 bases, with 31 bases spanning the gap. In nucleotides, the CDR3 is TGCAGTGCCCGCCAGATCCTCAAAGCTGGGGGGGCCCTGGAGACCCAGTACTTC. Its translation is CSARQILKAGGALETQYF.

This clonotype has at least ten counts. CDR3 sequence (DNA): TGTGCCAGCAGTCAGCTCCGCGGGGCCACTGAAGCTTTCTTT. Its translation: CASSQLRGATEAFF. V gene TRBV6-2 or TRBV6-3 combines with J gene TRBJ1-1, with a weak D call TRBD1 (5 bases). Germline V CDR1 and CDR2: MNHEY, SVGEGT. There are 14 residues in the CDR3. The V and J ends lost 5 bases and 4 bases respectively, with 14 bases between them.

This clonotype was seen at least ten times. The chain couples TRBV6-2 or TRBV6-3 to TRBJ2-7; no reliable D call. Trimming removed 8 bases from V and 4 bases from J, with 9 bases in between. The CDR3 has 11 amino acids. CDR1 MNHEY and CDR2 SVGEGT come from the germline V gene. This CDR3 is CASGIGYEQYF. CDR3 in DNA: TGTGCCAGCGGAATCGGGTACGAGCAGTACTTC.

The V call is TRBV6-2 or TRBV6-3, the J call TRBJ1-5; a possible D gene is TRBD1 (6 bases). The CDR3 contains 12 residues. V was trimmed by 2 bases and J by 7 bases, leaving 6 bases between them. Germline V gene data show CDR1 as MNHEY and CDR2 as SVGEGT. The CDR3 DNA is TGTGCCAGCAGTTACGGACAGCAGCCCCAGCATTTT. It codes for CASSYGQQPQHF.

The table lists this clonotype with a few counts. The rearrangement links TRBV12-3 or TRBV12-4 to TRBJ1-5, with D unclear. Trimming pared 4 bases from V and 6 bases from J, leaving 10 bases between. The CDR3 is 13 amino acids. The CDR3 region is CASSSLLGQPQHF. The CDR3 DNA follows: TGTGCCAGCAGTTCCCTACTTGGTCAGCCCCAGCATTTT.

This clonotype was observed at least ten times. The genes are TRBV6-4 and TRBJ2-7, with 10 bases lining up with TRBD1. The CDR3 length is 17 residues. Germline CDR1 is MRHNA and CDR2 is SNTAGT. The trim removed 6 bases at V and 5 bases at J, leaving 16 bases unmatched. This CDR3 reads CASSRQGANGVWDEQYF. The DNA of the CDR3 is TGTGCCAGCAGCAGACAGGGGGCGAACGGTGTGTGGGACGAGCAGTACTTC.

This clonotype was picked up many times. V is TRBV20-1 and J is TRBJ1-6; D is ambiguous. Trimming pared 6 bases from V and 0 bases from J, leaving 6 bases between. The V gene's germline CDR1 is DFQATT and CDR2 SNEGSKA (reference sequence). The CDR3 sequence is 13 residues long. Here the CDR3 reads CSAPSSYNSPLHF. CDR3 sequence (DNA): TGCAGTGCCCCGAGCTCCTATAATTCACCCCTCCACTTT.

This clonotype occurred many times. The rearrangement uses TRBV19 and TRBJ1-1; tentatively, D is TRBD1 (5 bases). V lost 3 bases and J lost 5, with 10 bases in between. The CDR3 runs 13 residues. The germline V gene has CDR1 LNHDA and CDR2 SQIVND (reference sequence). The CDR3 loop reads CASSMWTRTEAFF. In nucleotides, the CDR3 is TGTGCCAGTAGTATGTGGACAAGGACTGAAGCTTTCTTT.

This clonotype was recorded many times. This chain connects TRBV20-1 to TRBJ1-2; D gene uncertain. Looked up from germline, CDR1 is DFQATT and CDR2 is SNEGSKA (reference sequence). V was cut by 0 bases and J by 2 bases, with 16 bases left in between. This CDR3 has 16 amino acids. DNA of the CDR3: TGCAGTGCTAGAGACATTTTGAGGGAATTGAACTATGGCTACACCTTC. This gives the protein CSARDILRELNYGYTF.

This clonotype was detected ten times or more. The chain joins TRBV6-5 to TRBJ1-1, with TRBD1 as a possible D gene (5 bases). Germline CDR1 is MNHEY and CDR2 is SVGAGI. V lost 2 bases, J lost 8 bases, and 9 bases lay in between. The length of the CDR3 is 12 residues. The CDR3 region has the DNA TGTGCCAGCAGTTACCGGGGCCGCGAAGCTTTCTTT. It yields the protein CASSYRGREAFF.

This clonotype has more than one count but fewer than ten. The gene calls are TRBV6-5 and TRBJ2-3; D is perhaps TRBD2 (7 bases). Germline assignment: CDR1 MNHEY and CDR2 SVGAGI. This CDR3 is built from 15 residues. V lost 2 bases to trimming and J lost 2 bases, with 11 bases between them. This CDR3 reads CASSYTGGLTDTQYF. CDR3 DNA sequence: TGTGCCAGCAGTTACACGGGGGGCCTCACAGATACGCAGTATTTT.

This clonotype was seen at least ten times. This rearrangement joins TRBV12-3 or TRBV12-4 to TRBJ2-7; D remains ambiguous. Trimming took off 8 bases at V and 5 bases at J, with 10 bases between the two ends. The CDR3 runs to 11 residues. The CDR3 loop reads CASSAGDEQYF. CDR3 nucleotide sequence: TGTGCCAGCTCGGCAGGAGACGAGCAGTACTTC.

V and J are TRBV6-2 or TRBV6-3 and TRBJ2-5; D perhaps matches TRBD2 (6 bases). Per germline, CDR1 MNHEY and CDR2 SVGEGT. With 6 bases removed from V and 3 bases from J, the gap between germline ends came to 20 bases. The CDR3 runs 16 residues. The CDR3 DNA is TGTGCCAGCAGCCCCGGAGGAGGGAATTTAAAAGAGACCCAGTACTTC. Amino acid sequence: CASSPGGGNLKETQYF.